The 9 T cell receptor beta chains listed next were all sequenced from one sample in a study of T cells in Graves' hyperthyroidism and ophthalmopathy. It was RNA transcripts that yielded the amplified TCR beta CDR3 regions. HTBI primers were employed in a first-round RT-PCR of the TCR CDR3. TCRdb reprocessed the multiplex PCR reads via MiXCR and lists one record per CDR3 protein. The table lists about 480,000 distinct CDR3 sequences, around 14% of them singletons. The material sequenced was blood. Receptors originate from a woman younger than 35 with Graves' hyperthyroidism.

This clonotype was seen many times. The V gene is TRBV28, the J gene TRBJ2-1; 10 bases fit TRBD2. Trimming took 7 bases from V and 8 from J; bases not matched to a gene: 5. This CDR3 spans 13 amino acids. From germline, CDR1 is MDHEN and CDR2 SYDVKM. CDR3 sequence reads: CASTSGSKDEQFF. DNA for the CDR3: TGTGCCAGCACTAGCGGGAGCAAGGATGAGCAGTTCTTC.

The V and J genes are TRBV6-5 and TRBJ2-1; 10 bases agree with TRBD2. Trimming took 2 bases from V and 5 from J; bases not matched to a gene: 9. The germline CDR1 and CDR2 sequences are MNHEY and SVGAGI. The CDR3 has 17 residues. The CDR3 reads CASSYTVSGRANNEQFF. The CDR3 coding sequence is TGTGCCAGCAGTTACACCGTAAGCGGGAGGGCTAACAATGAGCAGTTCTTC.

In its sample, this clonotype was seen many times. The chain combines TRBV5-1 with TRBJ1-6; D remains unclear. Trimming cost V 0 bases and J 7 bases, with 11 bases left between them. The V gene's germline CDR1 is SGHRS and CDR2 YFSETQ. The CDR3 consists of 15 residues. The chain's CDR3 is CASSLEGYTNSPLHF. In DNA, the CDR3 is TGCGCCAGCAGCTTGGAAGGATATACAAATTCACCCCTCCACTTT.

As DNA, the CDR3 is TGTGCCAGCAGCACGGAAACTAGCGGGAGTGGGGAGCTGTTTTTT. Its translation is CASSTETSGSGELFF. The chain uses TRBV4-2 and TRBJ2-2, with TRBD2 matching 11 bases. V gave up 5 bases and J gave up 8 bases; unmatched junction bases: 7. The CDR3 totals 15 residues. Germline-derived CDR1 and CDR2 are LGHNA and YNFKEQ.

This clonotype was observed at least ten times. The genes are TRBV19 and TRBJ1-2; 7 bases are shared with TRBD1. CDR1 and CDR2 from the germline V gene are LNHDA and SQIVND (reference sequence). The junction had 3 bases not matched to a gene; V was cut back by 1 base and J by 7 bases. This CDR3 has 13 amino acids. CDR3 nucleotide sequence: TGTGCCAGTAGTATAGGACAGGGCCGTGGCTACACCTTC. Translated: CASSIGQGRGYTF.

This clonotype appeared many times. The chain combines TRBV18 with TRBJ1-4; D not resolved. The CDR3 is made up of 13 amino acids. Germline CDR1 KGHSH, CDR2 LQKENI. Trimming took 2 bases from V and 8 from J, leaving 9 bases between them. The CDR3 DNA reads as TGTGCCAGCTCACCAAAGGTGGAGGAAAAACTGTTTTTT. Protein: CASSPKVEEKLFF.

This clonotype appeared many times. The chain carries TRBV20-1 and TRBJ2-1, with D unresolved. Germline CDR1 is DFQATT and CDR2 is SNEGSKA (reference sequence). V lost 0 bases to trimming and J lost 7 bases, with 10 bases between them. This CDR3 region has 13 residues. The CDR3 loop is CSARESVANEQFF. CDR3 DNA sequence: TGCAGTGCTAGAGAAAGTGTGGCGAATGAGCAGTTCTTC.

V usage is TRBV6-2 or TRBV6-3 and J usage is TRBJ2-7, with unresolved D. CDR3 size: 13 residues. Germline V gives CDR1 MNHEY, CDR2 SVGEGT. V was pared by 5 bases and J by 2 bases, with 10 bases between. Here the CDR3 reads CASSHGQAYEQYF. The DNA for the CDR3 is TGTGCCAGCAGTCACGGTCAGGCCTACGAGCAGTACTTC.

The chain uses TRBV6-2 or TRBV6-3 and TRBJ2-1; 12 bases are shared with TRBD2. With 5 bases clipped from V and 7 bases from J, the junction kept 12 bases outside the gene matches. Germline V gives CDR1 MNHEY, CDR2 SVGEGT. This CDR3 comprises 17 residues. In DNA, the CDR3 is TGTGCCAGCAGTAAACGACTAGCGGGAGATGATACGAATGAGCAGTTCTTC. It translates to CASSKRLAGDDTNEQFF.